The 2 T cell receptor beta chains reported below all come from one sample, sequenced in a study of response to subunit inactivated influenza vaccine. TCRdb reprocessed the RT-PCR reads with MiXCR, giving one entry per CDR3 protein. This sample has 500,000 or so distinct CDR3 sequences, with over 9.5% found just once. The material was PBMCs from blood, obtained roughly 6 weeks after vaccination. The receptors shown here come from a middle-aged man who received an inactivated influenza vaccine.

This clonotype was counted ten times or more. This chain links TRBV12-3 or TRBV12-4 with TRBJ2-3; 12 bases line up with TRBD2. The CDR3 has 16 residues. The V segment lost 6 bases and the J segment 1 base; nucleotides outside the gene matches: 5. CDR3 sequence reads: CASSRRLAGGTDTQYF. Here the CDR3 DNA reads TGTGCCAGCAGCCGCAGACTAGCGGGGGGCACAGATACGCAGTATTTT.

The chain employs TRBV6-1 and TRBJ1-6, with 7 bases identical to TRBD1. Trimming removed 6 bases from V and 0 bases from J; junction bases left unmatched: 5. From germline, CDR1 is MNHNS and CDR2 SASEGT. The CDR3 consists of 16 residues. The CDR3 coding sequence is TGTGCCAGCAGAATCAGGGGGACCTCCTATAATTCACCCCTCCACTTT. The encoded protein is CASRIRGTSYNSPLHF.